Below, 10 T cell receptor beta chains from the same sample are listed, as sequenced in a study of blood T cell repertoires in COVID-19. Assay used: immunoSEQ multiplex PCR; TCRdb lists only in-frame clones, some missing. The sample has tens of thousands of clones; 65% to 85% are singletons. What was sequenced was peripheral blood. Every receptor here comes from a woman in her 50s with active or convalescent COVID-19.

The chain combines TRBV9 with TRBJ2-7; D remains ambiguous. V was pared by 4 bases and J by 0 bases, with 11 bases between. This CDR3 has 14 residues. The V gene's germline CDR1 is SGDLS and CDR2 YYNGEE. The CDR3 DNA reads TGTGCCAGCAGCACACGACATAGCTCCTACGAGCAGTACTTC. This sequence encodes CASSTRHSSYEQYF.

The rearrangement uses TRBV10-2 and TRBJ2-2; D possibly corresponds to TRBD2 (6 bases). This CDR3 spans 15 amino acids. The ends were cut back, 6 bases at V and 0 bases at J, with 11 bases in the middle. The germline V gene has CDR1 WSHSY and CDR2 SAAADI. The CDR3 DNA reads as TGCGCCAGCAGAGGGACTGATGCGAACACCGGGGAGCTGTTTTTT. As protein: CASRGTDANTGELFF.

The CDR3 bases are TGCAGCGTTGAAGATGGTGCGTCGAGAGCTGAGCAGTTCTTC. This sequence encodes CSVEDGASRAEQFF. J is TRBJ2-1 and V is TRBV29-1; D remains unclear. Trimming removed 0 bases at V and 9 bases at J, with 15 bases between. Germline V gives CDR1 SQVTM, CDR2 ANQGSEA. This CDR3 is 14 amino acids long.

The chain couples TRBV19 to TRBJ1-2; 8 positions agree with TRBD1. J gave up 6 bases and V 1 base, and 1 base lay outside the gene matches. CDR1 is LNHDA, CDR2 SQIVND, per germline (reference sequence). The CDR3 has 13 amino acids. CDR3 in amino acids: CASSIGDRHGYTF. The CDR3, as DNA: TGTGCCAGTAGTATAGGGGACAGGCATGGCTACACCTTC.

The V gene is TRBV5-4, the J gene TRBJ2-4; TRBD1 is a possible D gene (6 bases). The CDR3 covers 16 residues. V lost 0 bases and J lost 0, with 10 bases in between. Germline CDR1 reads SGHNT; CDR2 reads YYREEE (reference sequence). The CDR3, as DNA: TGTGCCAGCAGCTTGGATGGCAGGGGAGCCAAAAACATTCAGTACTTC. Protein product: CASSLDGRGAKNIQYF.

The V call is TRBV19, the J call TRBJ2-6; no clear D. V lost 5 bases to trimming and J lost 4 bases, with 18 bases between them. The CDR3 extends over 17 amino acids. The germline CDR1 and CDR2 sequences are LNHDA and SQIVND (reference sequence). CDR3 in DNA: TGTGCCAGTAGTCCCTCACTACCAACCACCGGGGCCAACGTCCTGACTTTC. Amino acids: CASSPSLPTTGANVLTF.

The chain has TRBV10-3 and TRBJ2-3, with TRBD2 identical over 12 bases. V lost 2 bases to trimming and J lost 0 bases; unmatched junction nucleotides: 6. CDR3 length equals 18 residues. Germline V gene sequence: CDR1 ENHRY, CDR2 SYGVKD. CDR3 bases: TGTGCCATCAGTGAGGGACTAGCGGGAAAAAGTAGCACAGATACGCAGTATTTT. Translated, it gives CAISEGLAGKSSTDTQYF.

The chain carries TRBV4-1 and TRBJ2-7, with 12 positions matching TRBD2. The CDR3 sequence is 17 residues long. Germline loops: CDR1 MGHRA, CDR2 YSYEKL. V was clipped by 4 bases and J by 0 bases; unmatched bases: 7. The CDR3 DNA reads TGCGCCAGCAGCCCGGGACTAGCGGGCCCGAGCTCCTACGAGCAGTACTTC. It codes for CASSPGLAGPSSYEQYF.

This rearrangement joins TRBV4-3 to TRBJ2-7; perhaps TRBD2 as D (5 bases). Germline lookup yields CDR1 LGHNA and CDR2 YSLEER. The CDR3 has 16 residues. Trimming pared 4 bases from V and 3 bases from J, leaving 19 bases between. CDR3 loop: CASSLKEASGVYEQYF. In nucleotides, the CDR3 is TGCGCCAGCAGCCTGAAGGAAGCCAGCGGAGTCTACGAGCAGTACTTC.

This clone was counted only a few times. The chain couples TRBV19 to TRBJ2-3; 10 positions match TRBD1. This CDR3 spans 14 amino acids. With V trimmed by 7 bases and J by 3 bases, 4 bases remained unmatched. From germline, CDR1 is LNHDA and CDR2 SQIVND (reference sequence). The CDR3 DNA reads TGTGCCAGTACCCGGACAGGGGGGACAGATACGCAGTATTTT. This encodes CASTRTGGTDTQYF.